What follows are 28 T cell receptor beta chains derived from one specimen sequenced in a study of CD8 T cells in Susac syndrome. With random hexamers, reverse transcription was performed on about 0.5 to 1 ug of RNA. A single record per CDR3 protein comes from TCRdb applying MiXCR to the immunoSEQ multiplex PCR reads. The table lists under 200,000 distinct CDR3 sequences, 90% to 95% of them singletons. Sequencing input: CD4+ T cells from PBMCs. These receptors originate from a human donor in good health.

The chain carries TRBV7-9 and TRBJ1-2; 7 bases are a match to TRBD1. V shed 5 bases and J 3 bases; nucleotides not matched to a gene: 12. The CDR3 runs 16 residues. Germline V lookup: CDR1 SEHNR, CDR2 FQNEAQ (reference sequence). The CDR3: CASSRSGAGGDYGYTF. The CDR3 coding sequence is TGTGCCAGCAGCCGCTCGGGCGCAGGGGGTGACTATGGCTACACCTTC.

CDR3 DNA sequence: TGCAGTGCTCGTCCCGGGACAGGGTACCAAGAGACCCAGTACTTC. This translates into CSARPGTGYQETQYF. The chain combines TRBV20-1 with TRBJ2-5; 9 bases are a match to TRBD1. The CDR3 sequence is 15 residues long. V shed 5 bases and J 0 bases; nucleotides not matched to a gene: 7. Germline CDR1 DFQATT, CDR2 SNEGSKA (reference sequence).

CDR3 nucleotide sequence: TGTGCCAGCAAGAGTCAGGGTCGCCAGCCCCAGCATTTT. Translated: CASKSQGRQPQHF. The chain links TRBV28 to TRBJ1-5; a possible D gene is TRBD1 (5 bases). The CDR3 runs 13 residues. Germline lookup yields CDR1 MDHEN and CDR2 SYDVKM. Trimming stripped 7 bases from V and 7 bases from J, with 14 bases between.

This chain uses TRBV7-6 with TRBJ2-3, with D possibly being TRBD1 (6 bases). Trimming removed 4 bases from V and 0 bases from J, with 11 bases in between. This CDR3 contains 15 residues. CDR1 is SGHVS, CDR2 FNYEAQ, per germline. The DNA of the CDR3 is TGTGCCAGCAGCTCCCGGACAGAGAGCACAGATACGCAGTATTTT. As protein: CASSSRTESTDTQYF.

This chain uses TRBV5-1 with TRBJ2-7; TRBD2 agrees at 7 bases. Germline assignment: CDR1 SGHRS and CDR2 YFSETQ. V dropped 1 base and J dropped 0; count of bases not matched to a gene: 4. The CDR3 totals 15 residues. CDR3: CASSLRRGISYEQYF. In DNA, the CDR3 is TGCGCCAGCAGCTTGCGGCGGGGGATCTCCTACGAGCAGTACTTC.

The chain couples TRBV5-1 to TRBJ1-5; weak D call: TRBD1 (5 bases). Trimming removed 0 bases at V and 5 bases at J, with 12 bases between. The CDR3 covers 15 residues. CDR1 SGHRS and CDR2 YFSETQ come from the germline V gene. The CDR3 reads CASSLEGTEYQPQHF. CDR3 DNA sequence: TGCGCCAGCAGCTTGGAAGGGACGGAATATCAGCCCCAGCATTTT.

CDR3 in DNA: TGTGCCAGCAGCTTACCGGGGGGGCAAGGAGAGCAGTACTTC. Its translation is CASSLPGGQGEQYF. The chain employs TRBV7-2 and TRBJ2-7; TRBD2 agrees at 8 bases. With 2 bases clipped from V and 7 bases from J, the junction kept 7 bases outside the gene matches. CDR3 length equals 14 residues. CDR1 is SGHTA and CDR2 is FQGNSA in the germline V gene.

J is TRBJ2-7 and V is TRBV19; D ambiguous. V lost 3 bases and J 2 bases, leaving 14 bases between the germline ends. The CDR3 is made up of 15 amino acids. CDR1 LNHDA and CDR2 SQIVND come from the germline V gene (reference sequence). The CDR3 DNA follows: TGTGCCAGTAGTATTTCAGGCGGAAGAACCTACGAGCAGTACTTC. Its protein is CASSISGGRTYEQYF.

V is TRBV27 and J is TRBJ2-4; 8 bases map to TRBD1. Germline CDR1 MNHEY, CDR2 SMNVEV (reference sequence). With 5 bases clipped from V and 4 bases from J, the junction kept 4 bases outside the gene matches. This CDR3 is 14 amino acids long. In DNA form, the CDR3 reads TGTGCCAGCAGTCTCCGGACAGGGAAAAACATTCAGTACTTC. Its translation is CASSLRTGKNIQYF.

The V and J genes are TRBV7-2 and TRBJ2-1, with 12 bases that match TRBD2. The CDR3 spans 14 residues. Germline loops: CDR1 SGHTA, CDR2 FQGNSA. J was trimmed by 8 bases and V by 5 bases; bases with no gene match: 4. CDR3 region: CASSTRTSGDEQFF. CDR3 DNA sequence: TGTGCCAGCAGCACCCGGACTAGCGGGGATGAGCAGTTCTTC.

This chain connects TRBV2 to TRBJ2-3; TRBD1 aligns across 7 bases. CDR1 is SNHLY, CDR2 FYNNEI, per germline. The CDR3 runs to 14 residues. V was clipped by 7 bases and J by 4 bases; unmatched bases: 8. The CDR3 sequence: CASTPDRTSDTQYF. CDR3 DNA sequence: TGTGCCAGCACCCCGGACAGGACCTCAGATACGCAGTATTTT.

The CDR3 loop is CASSYRATNEKLFF. In DNA, the CDR3 is TGTGCCAGCAGTTACAGGGCAACTAATGAAAAACTGTTTTTT. V is TRBV6-6 and J is TRBJ1-4; no firm D call. The V gene lost 2 bases and the J gene lost 0 bases, with 4 bases spanning the gap. CDR1 is MNHNY, CDR2 SVGAGI, per germline (reference sequence). This CDR3 region has 14 residues.

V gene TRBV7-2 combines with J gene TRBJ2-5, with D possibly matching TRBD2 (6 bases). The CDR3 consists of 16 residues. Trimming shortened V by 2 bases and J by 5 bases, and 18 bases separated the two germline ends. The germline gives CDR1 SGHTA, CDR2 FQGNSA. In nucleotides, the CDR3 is TGTGCCAGCAGCTTATTCGCCCGGGGCGGGGTCGAGACCCAGTACTTC. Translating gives CASSLFARGGVETQYF.

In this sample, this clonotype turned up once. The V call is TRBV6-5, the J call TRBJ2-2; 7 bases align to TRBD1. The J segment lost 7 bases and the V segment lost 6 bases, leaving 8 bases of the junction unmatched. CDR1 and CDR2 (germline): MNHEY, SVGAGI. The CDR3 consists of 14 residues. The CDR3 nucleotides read TGTGCCAGCAGCCGTAGACAGGGCGGCGGGGAGCTGTTTTTT. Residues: CASSRRQGGGELFF.

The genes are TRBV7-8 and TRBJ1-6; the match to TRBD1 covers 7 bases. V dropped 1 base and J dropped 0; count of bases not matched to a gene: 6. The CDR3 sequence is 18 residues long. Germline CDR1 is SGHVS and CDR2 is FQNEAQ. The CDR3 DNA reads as TGTGCCAGCAGCTTAGTGGGACAGACGAGCTCCTATAATTCACCCCTCCACTTT. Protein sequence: CASSLVGQTSSYNSPLHF.

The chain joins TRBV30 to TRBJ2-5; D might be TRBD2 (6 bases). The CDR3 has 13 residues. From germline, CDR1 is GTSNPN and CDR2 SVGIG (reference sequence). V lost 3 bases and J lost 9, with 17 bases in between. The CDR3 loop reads CAWSAGTDYPQYF. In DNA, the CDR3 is TGTGCCTGGAGCGCCGGGACGGACTACCCCCAGTACTTC.

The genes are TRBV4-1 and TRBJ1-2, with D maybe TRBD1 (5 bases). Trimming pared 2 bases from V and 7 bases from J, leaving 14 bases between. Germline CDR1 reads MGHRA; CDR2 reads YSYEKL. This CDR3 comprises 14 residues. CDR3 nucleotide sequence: TGCGCCAGCAGCCAAATTGGAGGGGCCGGTGGCTACACCTTC. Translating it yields CASSQIGGAGGYTF.

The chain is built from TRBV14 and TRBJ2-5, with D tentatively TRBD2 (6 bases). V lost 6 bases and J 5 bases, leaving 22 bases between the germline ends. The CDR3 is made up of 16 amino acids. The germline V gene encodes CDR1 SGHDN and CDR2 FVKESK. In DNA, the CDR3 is TGTGCCAGCAGTCTCCGGGCGGGACCCCGAAGGGAGACCCAGTACTTC. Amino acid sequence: CASSLRAGPRRETQYF.

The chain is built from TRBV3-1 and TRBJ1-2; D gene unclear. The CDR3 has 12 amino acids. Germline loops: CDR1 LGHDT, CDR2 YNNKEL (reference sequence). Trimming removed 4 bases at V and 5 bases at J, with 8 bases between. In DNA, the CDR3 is TGTGCCAGCAGCCCCGGGGTTTATGGCTACACCTTC. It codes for CASSPGVYGYTF.

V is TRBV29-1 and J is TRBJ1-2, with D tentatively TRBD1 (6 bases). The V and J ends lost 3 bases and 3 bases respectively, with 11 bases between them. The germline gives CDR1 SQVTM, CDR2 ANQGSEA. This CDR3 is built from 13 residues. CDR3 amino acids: CSVENRVDYGYTF. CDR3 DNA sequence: TGCAGCGTTGAGAACAGGGTGGACTATGGCTACACCTTC. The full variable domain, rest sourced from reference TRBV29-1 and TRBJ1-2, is SAVISQKPSRDICQRGTSLTIQCQVDSQVTMMFWYRQQPGQSLTLIATANQGSEATYESGFVIDKFPISRPNLTFSTLTVSNMSPEDSSIYLCSVENRVDYGYTFGSGTRLTVV.

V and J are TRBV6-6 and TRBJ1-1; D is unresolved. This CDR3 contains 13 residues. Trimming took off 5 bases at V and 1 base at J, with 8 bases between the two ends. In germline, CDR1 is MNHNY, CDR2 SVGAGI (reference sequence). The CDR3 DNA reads TGTGCCAGCAGTAGCTGGGGGAACACTGAAGCTTTCTTT. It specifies CASSSWGNTEAFF.

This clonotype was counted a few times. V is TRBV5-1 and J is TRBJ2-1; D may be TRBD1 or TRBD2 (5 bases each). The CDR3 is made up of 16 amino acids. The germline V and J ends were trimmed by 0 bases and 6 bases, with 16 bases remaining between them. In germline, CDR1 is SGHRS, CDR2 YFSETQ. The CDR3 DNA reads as TGCGCCAGCAGCTTGGCCCCCGGGACCTCCGGCAATGAGCAGTTCTTC. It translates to CASSLAPGTSGNEQFF.

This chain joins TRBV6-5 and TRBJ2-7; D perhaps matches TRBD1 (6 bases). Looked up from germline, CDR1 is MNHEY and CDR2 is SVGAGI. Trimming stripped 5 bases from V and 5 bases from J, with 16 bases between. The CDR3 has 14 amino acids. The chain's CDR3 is CASSPATGRHEQYF. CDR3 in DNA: TGTGCCAGCAGTCCGGCAACAGGGCGCCACGAGCAGTACTTC.

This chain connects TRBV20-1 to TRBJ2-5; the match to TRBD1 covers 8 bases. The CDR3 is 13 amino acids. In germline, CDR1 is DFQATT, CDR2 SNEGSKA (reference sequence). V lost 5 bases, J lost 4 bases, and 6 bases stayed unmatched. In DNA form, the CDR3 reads TGCAGTGCTCCTCAGGGGGCTTTAGAGACCCAGTACTTC. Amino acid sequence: CSAPQGALETQYF.

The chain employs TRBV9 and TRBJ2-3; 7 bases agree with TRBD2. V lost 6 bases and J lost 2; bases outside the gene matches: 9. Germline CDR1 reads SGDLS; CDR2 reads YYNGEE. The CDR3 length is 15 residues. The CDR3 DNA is TGTGCCAGCACACGATTGGGGGGGTCCACAGATACGCAGTATTTT. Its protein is CASTRLGGSTDTQYF. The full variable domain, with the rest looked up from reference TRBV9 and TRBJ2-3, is DSGVTQTPKHLITATGQRVTLRCSPRSGDLSVYWYQQSLDQGLQFLIQYYNGEERAKGNILERFSAQQFPDLHSELNLSSLELGDSALYFCASTRLGGSTDTQYFGPGTRLTVL.

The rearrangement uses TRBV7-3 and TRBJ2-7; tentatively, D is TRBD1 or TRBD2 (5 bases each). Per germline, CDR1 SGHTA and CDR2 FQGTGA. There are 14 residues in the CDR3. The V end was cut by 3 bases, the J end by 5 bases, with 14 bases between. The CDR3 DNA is TGTGCCAGCAGCTTCCTGAGGGGTGGCGACGAGCAGTACTTC. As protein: CASSFLRGGDEQYF.

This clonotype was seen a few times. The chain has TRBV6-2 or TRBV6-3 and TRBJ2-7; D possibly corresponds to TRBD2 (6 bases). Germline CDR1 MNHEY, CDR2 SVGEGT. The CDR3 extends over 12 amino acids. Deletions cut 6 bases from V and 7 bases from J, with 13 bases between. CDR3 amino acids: CASSQTGGEQYV. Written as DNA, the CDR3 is TGTGCCAGCAGCCAAACAGGAGGGGAGCAGTACGTC.

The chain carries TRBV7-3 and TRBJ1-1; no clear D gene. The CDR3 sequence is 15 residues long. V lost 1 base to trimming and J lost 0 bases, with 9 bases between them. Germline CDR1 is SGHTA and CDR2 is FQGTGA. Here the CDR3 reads CASSLKGPMNTEAFF. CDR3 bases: TGTGCCAGCAGCTTAAAAGGGCCTATGAACACTGAAGCTTTCTTT.